These 9 T cell receptor beta chains share one sample of origin, sequenced in a study of patients and donors after allogeneic stem cell transplantation (TCRdb year 2020). Receptor amplification or capture employed RT-PCR. TCRdb lists the instrument as NextSeq 550. Using fastp trimming at Q25 and MiXCR clonotype assembly, TCRdb reanalyzed the public sequencing data and kept in-frame beta chains. Entries are consolidated by CDR3 protein sequence, retaining the most common genes and DNA. The sample includes 800,000 to 1,000,000 distinct CDR3 sequences, with more than 15% observed a single time. The ten largest clonotypes hold approximately 5.9% of the sample. The specimen was blood, either unsorted or a sorted T cell fraction (not recorded which). The source of these receptors is a human donor who was either an allogeneic HSCT recipient or a stem cell or donor lymphocyte infusion donor (not recorded which). It is not recorded whose cells these are; they may come from a transplant donor.

The CDR3 DNA reads as TGTGCCAGCAGCCAAGGAATTAGCGGGAGCTACGAGCAGTACTTC. This encodes CASSQGISGSYEQYF. The chain joins TRBV4-2 to TRBJ2-7; 9 nucleotides match TRBD2. Germline CDR1 reads LGHNA; CDR2 reads YNFKEQ. CDR3 length: 15 residues. The ends lost 1 base at V and 3 bases at J; junction bases unmatched: 4.

This chain connects TRBV7-8 to TRBJ1-1; D gene ambiguous. This CDR3 contains 14 residues. The V end was cut by 0 bases, the J end by 6 bases, with 11 bases between. Germline V gene data show CDR1 as SGHVS and CDR2 as FQNEAQ. CDR3 region: CASSLAGERAEAFF. DNA for the CDR3: TGTGCCAGCAGCTTAGCTGGGGAGAGGGCTGAAGCTTTCTTT.

V gene TRBV7-8 combines with J gene TRBJ1-1; 9 nucleotides match TRBD1. Losses at the gene ends were 5 bases for V and 10 bases for J; bases not matched to a gene: 11. Germline lookup yields CDR1 SGHVS and CDR2 FQNEAQ. This CDR3 comprises 14 residues. The CDR3 here is CASSPGTGRTGAFF. The CDR3 DNA reads as TGTGCCAGCAGCCCAGGGACAGGGCGGACAGGAGCTTTCTTT.

This clonotype came up a few times. This chain joins TRBV20-1 and TRBJ1-6; D ambiguous. The germline gives CDR1 DFQATT, CDR2 SNEGSKA (reference sequence). CDR3 length equals 14 residues. Trimming removed 0 bases at V and 7 bases at J, with 10 bases between. The CDR3 region has the DNA TGCAGTGCTAGAGATTTGGGTAGGAATTCACCCCTCCACTTT. This codes for CSARDLGRNSPLHF.

This chain joins TRBV12-3 or TRBV12-4 and TRBJ2-4; 8 nucleotides line up with TRBD2. V was pared by 5 bases and J by 1 base, with 7 bases of the junction left unmatched. This CDR3 region has 16 residues. The CDR3 loop reads CASSLGTSVAKNIQYF. In nucleotides, the CDR3 is TGTGCCAGCAGTCTTGGGACTAGTGTTGCCAAAAACATTCAGTACTTC.

The chain joins TRBV7-3 to TRBJ1-1, with a weak D call TRBD1 (6 bases). The germline CDR1 and CDR2 sequences are SGHTA and FQGTGA. V was clipped by 3 bases and J by 8 bases, with 13 bases between them. CDR3 length equals 13 residues. In DNA form, the CDR3 reads TGTGCCAGCAGCTTTGGGGGCTATCAAGAAGCTTTCTTT. Protein: CASSFGGYQEAFF. Full variable domain (rest looked up from reference TRBV7-3 and TRBJ1-1): GAGVSQTPSNKVTEKGKYVELRCDPISGHTALYWYRQSLGQGPEFLIYFQGTGAADDSGLPNDRFFAVRPEGSVSTLKIQRTERGDSAVYLCASSFGGYQEAFFGQGTRLTVV.

J is TRBJ2-5 and V is TRBV29-1; 7 bases fit TRBD2. CDR3 length: 13 amino acids. The germline V gene has CDR1 SQVTM and CDR2 ANQGSEA. Trimming took 3 bases from V and 7 from J; bases not matched to a gene: 8. Written as DNA, the CDR3 is TGCAGCGTTGAGGGAGGGAGTCTGGGGACCCAGTACTTC. Protein: CSVEGGSLGTQYF.

The chain is built from TRBV6-2 or TRBV6-3 and TRBJ2-5, with 9 bases matching TRBD1. Losses at the gene ends were 5 bases for V and 2 bases for J; bases not matched to a gene: 9. Germline CDR1 is MNHEY and CDR2 is SVGEGT. The CDR3 totals 16 residues. The CDR3 here is CASSTGTGTLQETQYF. The CDR3, as DNA: TGTGCCAGCAGTACCGGGACAGGGACCCTACAAGAGACCCAGTACTTC.

The table lists this clonotype with many counts. CDR3 sequence reads: CASSLGQATNEKLFF. The CDR3, as DNA: TGTGCCAGCAGCTTAGGGCAGGCAACTAATGAAAAACTGTTTTTT. The chain has TRBV7-9 and TRBJ1-4; D not resolved. V was cut by 1 base and J by 0 bases, with 6 bases left in between. CDR3 length equals 15 residues. The germline V gene has CDR1 SEHNR and CDR2 FQNEAQ (reference sequence). Combining the CDR3 with reference TRBV7-9 and TRBJ1-4 gives the whole variable domain DTGVSQNPRHKITKRGQNVTFRCDPISEHNRLYWYRQTLGQGPEFLTYFQNEAQLEKSRLLSDRFSAERPKGSFSTLEIQRTEQGDSAMYLCASSLGQATNEKLFFGSGTQLSVL.